Given below is one T cell receptor beta chain in context. Authors' data handling: The authors estimated nucleated cell counts from reference gene primer amplification. The method was immunoSEQ multiplex PCR; TCRdb's version includes in-frame clones alone and lacks a portion of them. Clone size and V and J calls were adopted from that table, with D and trimming inferred from the DNA. The table has over 45,000 clones, 90% to 95% seen once. The J segment lost 5 bases and the V segment lost 0 bases, leaving 4 bases of the junction unmatched. The germline gives CDR1 SGDLS, CDR2 YYNGEE. The CDR3 covers 14 residues. The data originate from a study of blood T cell repertoires in COVID-19. Study-wide background: The origin of the acute and convalescent COVID-19 samples was the United States, Italy and Spain. In each case, the material was cDNA or gDNA derived from T cells, B-cell-depleted T cells, or PBMCs.

The receptor comes from a human donor in a cohort sampled during active COVID-19. This chain uses TRBV9 with TRBJ1-1; 7 positions match TRBD1. The sample consisted of peripheral blood. CDR3 in amino acids: CASSVGGGFTEAFF. CDR3 coding DNA: TGTGCCAGCAGCGTAGGAGGGGGCTTTACTGAAGCTTTCTTT.